This record looks at one T cell receptor beta chain sequence and its context. Its antigen is unidentified. The PCR contained 60 Vbeta and 13 Jbeta primers. Authors' processing steps: As a later analysis found, there were around 86 million unique TCR beta chains, of which roughly 11 million were shared. Assay used: immunoSEQ multiplex PCR; TCRdb lists only in-frame clones, some missing. For V, J and clone size, that table is used; D and trimming come from the DNA. The sample contains some 150,000 clones, roughly 74% of which appear only once. The source of the sample is a study of cytomegalovirus exposure and HLA in healthy donors. Study observations and caveats: HLA-A and HLA-B allele assignments for most subjects were reportedly predicted accurately using TCR beta sequences.

Material for sequencing was PBMCs. The TCR comes from a man younger than 35 in good health and CMV-seronegative.

CDR3 DNA sequence: TGTGCCAGCAGGGACAGCGGATACACTGAAGCTTTCTTT. Its protein is CASRDSGYTEAFF. The chain has TRBV6-1 and TRBJ1-1, with a weak D call TRBD1 (6 bases). The V gene's germline CDR1 is MNHNS and CDR2 SASEGT. V was clipped by 6 bases and J by 3 bases, with 11 bases between them. This CDR3 comprises 13 residues.